This T cell receptor (gamma chain) was sequenced during a study of intestinal T cells in coeliac disease (dated by TCRdb to about 2020). Regarding the complete study: In the TRG cohort, the mean age of coeliac patients was about 15 years compared with 50 to 65 years for controls, so the coeliac patients were much younger than the controls. Duodenal biopsies from about ten coeliac disease patients and about ten non-coeliac controls were included in the TCR-delta (TRD) cohort. A second, larger TCR-gamma (TRG) cohort comprised duodenal biopsies from around 32 coeliac disease patients and some 21 non-coeliac controls. General findings and caveats noted by the study authors: A significant age difference was observed between coeliac and control groups, although significant classification was not yielded by an age-split analysis. Of around 54 biopsies, around 51 (about 94%) were correctly classified by TRG clustering, which had a reported leave-one-out accuracy of 87%. It was not possible to tell repeated CDR3 amino acid sequences apart from PCR duplicates. All 22 biopsies in training were correctly classified by TRD kmer-based clustering, and a leave-one-out accuracy of roughly 91% was reported. FFPE-derived DNA was found to be relatively degraded, and loss of a proportion of TCR sequences in each sample was likely caused by this degradation.

Reading from cysteine to phenylalanine, the CDR3 counts 12 amino acids. Here the CDR3 DNA is all that survives: 36 bases in frame from base 1. The CDR1 and CDR2 encoded by the germline V gene (reference sequence) are VTNTFY and YDVSTARD. The library was generated by multiplex PCR. The sequencing machine was an Ion Torrent PGM. The LymphoTrack kit, which has primers carrying Illumina adapters, was used to amplify TRG repertoires from about 220 ng of biopsy DNA. TRG amplicons were purified using AMPure XP beads, were quantified on a 2100 Bioanalyzer, and were pooled equimolarly. TRG libraries were sequenced on an Ion PGM instrument. Concerning the study's data processing: FastX discarded any read in which over 10% of nucleotides had a quality score below the third quartile for that patient. Alignment of reads was performed with IMGT/HighV-QUEST so that V, D and J genes were assigned, CDR3 regions were identified and functionality was assessed. After the sequences were translated into amino acids, every sequence predicted to be non-functional was thrown out. CDR3s were broken into kmers both with and without positional annotation, kmer frequencies were analysed by PCA, and samples were clustered using each of the 1023 combinations of PCs 1-10. Classification was validated by leave-one-out cross-validation, re-optimising parameters on the remaining samples each time. Shannon diversity was calculated with the vegan R package from repeated random subsamples, each the size of the lowest read count. TCRdb called clones anew from the public reads via CATT; matching DNA rows were later pooled. The V and J calls were not made by the authors but by TCRdb's processing. The sample yields 450 to 550 gamma-chain clones; 51% were counted once. The ten largest account for 40% of the sample.

For each case, genomic DNA was extracted from ten 5-um FFPE scrolls with the QIAamp DNA FFPE tissue kit. Classification of coeliac disease based on the TCR repertoire was tested using fully anonymised formalin-fixed paraffin-embedded duodenal biopsies that were surplus to diagnostic needs. No clinical or histological suspicion of coeliac disease was present in controls, and upper endoscopy was performed in controls for reflux, dyspepsia or gastritis. This clone has just a few counts. Its cognate antigen has yet to be identified. A read error may explain this, as a much larger clone is one base away. Other DNA sequences within the sample encode an identical CDR3.

Sequencing was carried out using a duodenal biopsy. The origin of this receptor is a human donor who served as a control with a normal duodenal biopsy, not a healthy volunteer. The chain links TRGV3 with TRGJ1 or TRGJ2. The CDR3 here reads CATWGGGYKKLF. The DNA is as follows: TGCGCCACCTGGGGGGGAGGTTATAAGAAACTCTTT.